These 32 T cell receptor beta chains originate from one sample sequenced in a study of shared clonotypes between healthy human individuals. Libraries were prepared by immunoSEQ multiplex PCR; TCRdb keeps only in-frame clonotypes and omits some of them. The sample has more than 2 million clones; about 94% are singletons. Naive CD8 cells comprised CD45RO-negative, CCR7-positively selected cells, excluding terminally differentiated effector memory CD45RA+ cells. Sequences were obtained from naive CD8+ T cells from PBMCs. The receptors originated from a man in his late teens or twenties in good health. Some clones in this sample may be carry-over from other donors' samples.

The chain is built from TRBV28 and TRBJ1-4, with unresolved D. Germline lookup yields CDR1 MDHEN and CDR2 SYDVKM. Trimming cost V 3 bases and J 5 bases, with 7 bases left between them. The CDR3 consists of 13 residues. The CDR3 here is CASSFVQNEKLFF. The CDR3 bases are TGTGCCAGCAGTTTTGTTCAGAATGAAAAACTGTTTTTT.

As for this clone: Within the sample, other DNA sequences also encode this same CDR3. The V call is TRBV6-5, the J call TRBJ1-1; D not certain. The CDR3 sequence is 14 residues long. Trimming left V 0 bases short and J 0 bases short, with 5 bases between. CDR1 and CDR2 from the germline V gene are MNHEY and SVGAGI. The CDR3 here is CASSYSGMNTEAFF. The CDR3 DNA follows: TGTGCCAGCAGTTACTCGGGGATGAACACTGAAGCTTTCTTT.

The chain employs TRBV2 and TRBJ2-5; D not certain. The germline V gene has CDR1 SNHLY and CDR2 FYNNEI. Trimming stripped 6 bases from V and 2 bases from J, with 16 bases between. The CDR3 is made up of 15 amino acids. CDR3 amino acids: CASRERAESQETQYF. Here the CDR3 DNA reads TGTGCCAGCAGGGAAAGGGCCGAGTCTCAAGAGACCCAGTACTTC.

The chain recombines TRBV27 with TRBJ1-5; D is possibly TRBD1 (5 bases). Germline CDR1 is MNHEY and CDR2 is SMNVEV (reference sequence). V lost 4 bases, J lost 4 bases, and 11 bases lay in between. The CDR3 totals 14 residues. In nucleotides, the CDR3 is TGTGCCAGCAGTTGGGGGGGGGAGAATCAGCCCCAGCATTTT. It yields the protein CASSWGGENQPQHF.

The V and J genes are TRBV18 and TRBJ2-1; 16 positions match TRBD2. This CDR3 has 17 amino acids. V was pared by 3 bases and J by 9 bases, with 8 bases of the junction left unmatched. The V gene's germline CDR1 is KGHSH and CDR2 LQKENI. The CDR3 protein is CASSPLKGLAGGGEQFF. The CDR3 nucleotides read TGTGCCAGCTCACCGCTAAAGGGACTAGCGGGAGGGGGTGAGCAGTTCTTC.

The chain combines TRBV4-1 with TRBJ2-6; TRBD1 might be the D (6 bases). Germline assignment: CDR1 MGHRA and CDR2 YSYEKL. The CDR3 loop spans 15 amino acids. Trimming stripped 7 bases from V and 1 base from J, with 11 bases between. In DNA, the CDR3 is TGCGCCAGCAACAGGGTGCCATCTGGGGCCAACGTCCTGACTTTC. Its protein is CASNRVPSGANVLTF.

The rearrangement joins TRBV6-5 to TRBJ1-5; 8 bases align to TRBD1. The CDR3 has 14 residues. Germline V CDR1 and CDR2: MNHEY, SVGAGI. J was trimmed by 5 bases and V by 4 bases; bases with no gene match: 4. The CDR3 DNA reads TGTGCCAGCAGTTTCGACAGGGGCTATCAGCCCCAGCATTTT. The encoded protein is CASSFDRGYQPQHF.

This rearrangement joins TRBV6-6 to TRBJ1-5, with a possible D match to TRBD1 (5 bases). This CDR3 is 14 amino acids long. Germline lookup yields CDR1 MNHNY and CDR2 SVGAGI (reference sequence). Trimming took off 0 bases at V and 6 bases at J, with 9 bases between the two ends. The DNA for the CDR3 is TGTGCCAGCAGTTACTCGAGGACAAGTCAGCCCCAGCATTTT. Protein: CASSYSRTSQPQHF.

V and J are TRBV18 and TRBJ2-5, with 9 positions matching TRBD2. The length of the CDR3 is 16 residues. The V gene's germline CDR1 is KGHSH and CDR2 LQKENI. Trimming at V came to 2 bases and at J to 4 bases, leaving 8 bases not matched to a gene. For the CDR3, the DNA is TGTGCCAGCTCACCAGATTCCGCGGGAGGGTCAGAGACCCAGTACTTC. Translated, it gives CASSPDSAGGSETQYF. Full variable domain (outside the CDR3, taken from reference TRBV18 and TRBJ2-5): NAGVMQNPRHLVRRRGQEARLRCSPMKGHSHVYWYRQLPEEGLKFMVYLQKENIIDESGMPKERFSAEFPKEGPSILRIQQVVRGDSAAYFCASSPDSAGGSETQYFGPGTRLLVL.

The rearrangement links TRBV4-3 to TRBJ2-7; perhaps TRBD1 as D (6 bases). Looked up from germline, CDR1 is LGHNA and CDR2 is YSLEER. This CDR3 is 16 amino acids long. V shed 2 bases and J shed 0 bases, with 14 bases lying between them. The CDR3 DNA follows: TGCGCCAGCAGCCAAAGTACCGGGACAAGCTCCTACGAGCAGTACTTC. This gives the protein CASSQSTGTSSYEQYF.

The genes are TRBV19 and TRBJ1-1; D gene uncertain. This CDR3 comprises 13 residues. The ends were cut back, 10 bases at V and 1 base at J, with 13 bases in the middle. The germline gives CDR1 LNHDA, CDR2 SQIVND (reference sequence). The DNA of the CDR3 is TGTGCCACTTATGACCTCTGGAACACTGAAGCTTTCTTT. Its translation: CATYDLWNTEAFF.

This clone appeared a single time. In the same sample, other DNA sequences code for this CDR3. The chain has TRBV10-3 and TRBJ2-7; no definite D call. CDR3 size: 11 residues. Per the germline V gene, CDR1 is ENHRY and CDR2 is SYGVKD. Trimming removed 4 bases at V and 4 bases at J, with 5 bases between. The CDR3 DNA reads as TGTGCCATCAGTGGGAGTTACGAGCAGTACTTC. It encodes CAISGSYEQYF.

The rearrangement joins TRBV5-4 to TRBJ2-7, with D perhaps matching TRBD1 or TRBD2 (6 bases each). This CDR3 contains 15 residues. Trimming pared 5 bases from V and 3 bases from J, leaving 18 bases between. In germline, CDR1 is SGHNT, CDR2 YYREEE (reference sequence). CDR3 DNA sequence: TGTGCCAGCAGTCCCCACGGAGGGACAATCTACGAGCAGTACTTC. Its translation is CASSPHGGTIYEQYF.

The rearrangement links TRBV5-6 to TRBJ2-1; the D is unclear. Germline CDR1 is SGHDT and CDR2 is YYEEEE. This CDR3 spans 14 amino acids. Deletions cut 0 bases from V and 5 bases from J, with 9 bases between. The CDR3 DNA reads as TGTGCCAGCAGCTTGGTGCAAGCAGACAATGAGCAGTTCTTC. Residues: CASSLVQADNEQFF. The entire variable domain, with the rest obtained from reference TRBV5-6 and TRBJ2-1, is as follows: DAGVTQSPTHLIKTRGQQVTLRCSPKSGHDTVSWYQQALGQGPQFIFQYYEEEERQRGNFPDRFSGHQFPNYSSELNVNALLLGDSALYLCASSLVQADNEQFFGPGTRLTVL.

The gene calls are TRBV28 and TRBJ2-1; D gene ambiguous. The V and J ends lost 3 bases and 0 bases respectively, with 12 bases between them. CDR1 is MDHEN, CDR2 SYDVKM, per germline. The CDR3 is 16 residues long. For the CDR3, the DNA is TGTGCCAGCAGTTTTGACGGGCAGAGCTCCTACAATGAGCAGTTCTTC. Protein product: CASSFDGQSSYNEQFF.

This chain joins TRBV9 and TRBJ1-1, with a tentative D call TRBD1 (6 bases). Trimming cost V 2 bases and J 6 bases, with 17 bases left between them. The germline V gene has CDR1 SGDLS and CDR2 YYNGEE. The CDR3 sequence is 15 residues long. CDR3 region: CASSVGDRNLAEAFF. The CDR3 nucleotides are TGTGCCAGCAGCGTGGGAGACAGGAATTTGGCTGAAGCTTTCTTT. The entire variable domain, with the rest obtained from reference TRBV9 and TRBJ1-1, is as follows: DSGVTQTPKHLITATGQRVTLRCSPRSGDLSVYWYQQSLDQGLQFLIQYYNGEERAKGNILERFSAQQFPDLHSELNLSSLELGDSALYFCASSVGDRNLAEAFFGQGTRLTVV.

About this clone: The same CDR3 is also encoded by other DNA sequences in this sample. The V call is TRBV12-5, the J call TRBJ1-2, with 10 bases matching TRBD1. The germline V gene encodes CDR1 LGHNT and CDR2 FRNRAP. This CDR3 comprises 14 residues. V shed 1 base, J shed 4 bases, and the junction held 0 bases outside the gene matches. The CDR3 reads CASGLGTGGYGYTF. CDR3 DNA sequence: TGTGCTAGTGGTTTGGGGACAGGGGGCTATGGCTACACCTTC.

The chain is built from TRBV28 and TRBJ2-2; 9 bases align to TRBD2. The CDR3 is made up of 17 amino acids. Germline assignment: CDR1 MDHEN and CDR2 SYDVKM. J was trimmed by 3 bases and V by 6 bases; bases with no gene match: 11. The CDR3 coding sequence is TGTGCCAGCAGACTGCTTGCGACTAGCGGATACACCGGGGAGCTGTTTTTT. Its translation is CASRLLATSGYTGELFF.

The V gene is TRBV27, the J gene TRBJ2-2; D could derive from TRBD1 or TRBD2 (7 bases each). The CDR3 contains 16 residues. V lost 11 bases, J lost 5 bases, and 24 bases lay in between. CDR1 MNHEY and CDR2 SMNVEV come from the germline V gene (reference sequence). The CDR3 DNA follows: TGTGCCGCGGGAGAGCGGGACAGAAAATTTACCGGGGAGCTGTTTTTT. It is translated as CAAGERDRKFTGELFF.

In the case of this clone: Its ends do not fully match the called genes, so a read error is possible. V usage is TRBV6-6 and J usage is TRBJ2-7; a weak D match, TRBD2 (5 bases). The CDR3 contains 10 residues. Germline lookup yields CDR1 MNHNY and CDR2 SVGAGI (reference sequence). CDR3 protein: CASSYGGLHF. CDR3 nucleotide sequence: TGTGCCAGCAGTTACGGAGGCCTCCACTTC.

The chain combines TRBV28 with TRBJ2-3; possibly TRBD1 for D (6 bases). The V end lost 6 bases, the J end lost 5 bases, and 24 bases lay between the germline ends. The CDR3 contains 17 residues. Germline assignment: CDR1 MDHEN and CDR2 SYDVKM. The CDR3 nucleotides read TGTGCCAGCAGGGAAACTCTCGTTGGGGGCTTTTTAGATACGCAGTATTTT. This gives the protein CASRETLVGGFLDTQYF. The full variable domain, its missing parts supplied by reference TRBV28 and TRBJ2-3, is DVKVTQSSRYLVKRTGEKVFLECVQDMDHENMFWYRQDPGLGLRLIYFSYDVKMKEKGDIPEGYSVSREKKERFSLILESASTNQTSMYLCASRETLVGGFLDTQYFGPGTRLTVL.

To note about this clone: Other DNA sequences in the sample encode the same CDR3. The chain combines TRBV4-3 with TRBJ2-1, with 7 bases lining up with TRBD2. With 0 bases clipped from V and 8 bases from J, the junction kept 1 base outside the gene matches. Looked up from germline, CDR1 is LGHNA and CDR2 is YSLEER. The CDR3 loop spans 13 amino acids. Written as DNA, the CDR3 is TGCGCCAGCAGCCAAGATGGGGGGGATGAGCAGTTCTTC. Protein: CASSQDGGDEQFF.

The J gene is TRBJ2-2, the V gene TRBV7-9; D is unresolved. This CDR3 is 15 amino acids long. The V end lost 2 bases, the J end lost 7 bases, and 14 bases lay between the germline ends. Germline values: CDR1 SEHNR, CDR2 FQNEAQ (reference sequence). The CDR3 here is CASSLSRSTHGELFF. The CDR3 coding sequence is TGTGCCAGCAGCTTATCCAGGTCAACCCACGGGGAGCTGTTTTTT.

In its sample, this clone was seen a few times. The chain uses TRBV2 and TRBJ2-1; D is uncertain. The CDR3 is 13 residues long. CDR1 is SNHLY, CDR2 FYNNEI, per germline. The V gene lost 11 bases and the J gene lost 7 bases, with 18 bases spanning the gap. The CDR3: CAGSDPLRNEQFF. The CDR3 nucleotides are TGTGCCGGTTCGGATCCGCTTCGGAATGAGCAGTTCTTC.

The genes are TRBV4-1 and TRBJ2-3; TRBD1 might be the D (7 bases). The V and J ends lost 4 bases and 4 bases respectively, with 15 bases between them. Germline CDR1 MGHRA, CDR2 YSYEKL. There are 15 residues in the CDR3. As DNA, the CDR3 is TGCGCCAGCAGCCGACGAGGAGGGGGCCCAGATACGCAGTATTTT. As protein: CASSRRGGGPDTQYF.

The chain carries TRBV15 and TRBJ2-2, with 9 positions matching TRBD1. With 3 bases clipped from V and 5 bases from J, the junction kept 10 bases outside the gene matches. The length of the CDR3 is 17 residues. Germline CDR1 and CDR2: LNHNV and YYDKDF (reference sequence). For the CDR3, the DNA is TGTGCCACCAGCAGCTTACCTCGGGACAGGGTTACCGGGGAGCTGTTTTTT. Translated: CATSSLPRDRVTGELFF.

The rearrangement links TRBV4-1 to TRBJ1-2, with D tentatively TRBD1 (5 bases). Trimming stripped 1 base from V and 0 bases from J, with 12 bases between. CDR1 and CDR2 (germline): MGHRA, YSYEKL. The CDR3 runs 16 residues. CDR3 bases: TGCGCCAGCAGCCAAGTGGAACAGGCACCTAACTATGGCTACACCTTC. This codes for CASSQVEQAPNYGYTF.

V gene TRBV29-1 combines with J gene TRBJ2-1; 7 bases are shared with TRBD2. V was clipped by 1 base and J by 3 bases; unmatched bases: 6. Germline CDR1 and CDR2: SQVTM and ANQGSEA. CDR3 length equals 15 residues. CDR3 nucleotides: TGCAGCGTTGAAGCGGCGGGAGCGGACTACAATGAGCAGTTCTTC. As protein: CSVEAAGADYNEQFF.

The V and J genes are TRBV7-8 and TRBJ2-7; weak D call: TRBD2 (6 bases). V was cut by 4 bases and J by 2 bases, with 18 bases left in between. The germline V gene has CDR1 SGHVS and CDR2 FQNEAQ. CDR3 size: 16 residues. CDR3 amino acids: CASSSWSSATTYEQYF. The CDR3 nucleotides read TGTGCCAGCAGCTCCTGGTCTAGCGCAACTACCTACGAGCAGTACTTC.

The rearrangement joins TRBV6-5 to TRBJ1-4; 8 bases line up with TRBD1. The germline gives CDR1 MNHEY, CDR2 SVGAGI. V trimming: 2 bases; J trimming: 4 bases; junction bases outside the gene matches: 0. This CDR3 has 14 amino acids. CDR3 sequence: CASSYDRGNEKLFF. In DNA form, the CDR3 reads TGTGCCAGCAGTTACGACAGGGGTAATGAAAAACTGTTTTTT.

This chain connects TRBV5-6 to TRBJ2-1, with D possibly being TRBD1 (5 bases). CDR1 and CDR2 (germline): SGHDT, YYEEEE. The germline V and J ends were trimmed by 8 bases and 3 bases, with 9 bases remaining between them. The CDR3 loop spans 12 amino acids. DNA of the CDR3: TGTGCCAGTAGGGGTCTCTACAATGAGCAGTTCTTC. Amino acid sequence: CASRGLYNEQFF.

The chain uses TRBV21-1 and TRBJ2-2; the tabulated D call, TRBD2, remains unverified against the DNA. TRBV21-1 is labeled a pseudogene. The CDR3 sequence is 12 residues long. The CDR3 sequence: CASIPGFGELFF. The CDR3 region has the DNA TGTGCCAGCATCCCGGGGTTCGGGGAGCTGTTTTTT.